These 7 T cell receptor beta chains share one sample of origin, sequenced in a study of T cells after posttransplantation cyclophosphamide listed by TCRdb under 2016. The library was built by means of the immunoSEQ multiplex PCR assay. TCRdb carries this immuneACCESS record with in-frame sequences only. Its versions omit some clonotypes, under half of them owing to an unresolved V gene in the studies checked, with the rest unexplained. The data for this sample show approximately 5,400 clones, each detected more than once. About 25% of the sample goes to the ten largest clones. What the treatment or condition label conveys for this sample: high-dose cyclophosphamide on days +3 and +4 as single-agent GVHD prophylaxis. For conditioning, the PTCy patients got busulfan and fludarabine, then a related or unrelated marrow graft, followed by cyclophosphamide on days +3 and +4. The starting material was PBMCs, obtained approximately 360 days after allogeneic stem cell transplant with posttransplant cyclophosphamide. The receptor source for this set is a male patient aged 60 to 75 who received an allogeneic stem cell transplant from a related donor, was CMV-positive, and had acute GVHD only. Following a transplant, a fraction of the T cells may be traceable to the graft donor.

This clone has a count of ten or more. The chain uses TRBV2 and TRBJ1-1, with 7 bases aligning to TRBD1. The CDR3 contains 14 residues. Germline V gene sequence: CDR1 SNHLY, CDR2 FYNNEI. With V trimmed by 3 bases and J by 4 bases, 5 bases remained unmatched. CDR3 sequence reads: CASSEGTAFTEAFF. For the CDR3, the DNA is TGTGCCAGCAGTGAGGGGACAGCCTTCACTGAAGCTTTCTTT.

This clone has at least ten counts. The rearrangement joins TRBV5-4 to TRBJ2-5, with 11 bases identical to TRBD2. The length of the CDR3 is 15 residues. V dropped 0 bases and J dropped 3; count of bases not matched to a gene: 1. Germline V lookup: CDR1 SGHNT, CDR2 YYREEE (reference sequence). CDR3 sequence (DNA): TGTGCCAGCAGCTTGGGGGGACTAGCGGAAGAGACCCAGTACTTC. It codes for CASSLGGLAEETQYF.

Within the sample, this clone is medium-sized. The V gene is TRBV5-1, the J gene TRBJ2-7, with 8 bases fitting TRBD1. The CDR3 runs to 13 residues. With 2 bases clipped from V and 5 bases from J, the junction kept 3 bases outside the gene matches. Germline-derived CDR1 and CDR2 are SGHRS and YFSETQ. CDR3 bases: TGCGCCAGCAGCTTCGGGACAGGTAACGAGCAGTACTTC. Its translation: CASSFGTGNEQYF.

This clone was picked up many times. V is TRBV29-1 and J is TRBJ2-3; 11 nucleotides agree with TRBD1. There are 16 residues in the CDR3. Losses at the gene ends were 6 bases for V and 4 bases for J; bases not matched to a gene: 12. Germline-derived CDR1 and CDR2 are SQVTM and ANQGSEA. For the CDR3, the DNA is TGCAGCGTCGATATCCGGTGGGACAGGGGGTCAGATACGCAGTATTTT. Encoded protein: CSVDIRWDRGSDTQYF.

This clone was observed at least ten times. The chain couples TRBV27 to TRBJ2-4, with TRBD2 matching over 9 bases. Germline CDR1 MNHEY, CDR2 SMNVEV (reference sequence). The junction had 8 bases not matched to a gene; V was cut back by 6 bases and J by 2 bases. The CDR3 spans 16 residues. In DNA form, the CDR3 reads TGTGCCAGCAGGCCCCTAGCGGGACAAACCAAAAACATTCAGTACTTC. Protein: CASRPLAGQTKNIQYF.

There are many counts of this clone. The chain employs TRBV5-1 and TRBJ2-7; 14 bases are a match to TRBD2. The CDR3 runs 16 residues. CDR1 is SGHRS and CDR2 is YFSETQ in the germline V gene. Trimming removed 4 bases from V and 0 bases from J; junction bases left unmatched: 3. CDR3 coding DNA: TGCGCCAGCAGCGCTGGGACTAGCGGGAGCTCCTACGAGCAGTACTTC. Translating gives CASSAGTSGSSYEQYF.

The table lists this clone with many counts. This same CDR3 is encoded by further DNA sequences in the sample. V and J are TRBV6-6 and TRBJ2-7; 10 nucleotides agree with TRBD1. CDR3 length equals 15 residues. V lost 6 bases to trimming and J lost 0 bases; unmatched junction nucleotides: 5. Germline CDR1 MNHNY, CDR2 SVGAGI (reference sequence). The CDR3 is CASRQGQGFSYEQYF. Written as DNA, the CDR3 is TGTGCCAGCAGGCAGGGACAGGGGTTCTCCTACGAGCAGTACTTC.